These 14 T cell receptor beta chains share one sample of origin, sequenced in a study of blood T cell repertoires in COVID-19. Using immunoSEQ multiplex PCR, the repertoire was profiled, and TCRdb retains in-frame clones only, with some absent. This table has tens of thousands of clones, about 86% appearing once. The sequencing input was peripheral blood. The receptors originated from a woman in her fifties or sixties with acute or convalescent COVID-19.

The V and J genes are TRBV11-1 and TRBJ2-3; no firm D call. From germline, CDR1 is SGHAT and CDR2 FQDESV (reference sequence). Between the trimmed V and J ends, which lost 1 base and 2 bases, there was a span of 4 bases. CDR3 length equals 13 residues. The CDR3 loop reads CASSLGATDTQYF. CDR3 in DNA: TGTGCCAGCAGCTTAGGGGCCACAGATACGCAGTATTTT. Full variable domain (outside the CDR3, taken from reference TRBV11-1 and TRBJ2-3): EAEVAQSPRYKITEKSQAVAFWCDPISGHATLYWYRQILGQGPELLVQFQDESVVDDSQLPKDRFSAERLKGVDSTLKIQPAELGDSAMYLCASSLGATDTQYFGPGTRLTVL.

This clone was recorded only once. J is TRBJ2-5 and V is TRBV18; 7 bases line up with TRBD2. Trimming cost V 3 bases and J 6 bases; bases outside gene matches: 7. Germline loops: CDR1 KGHSH, CDR2 LQKENI. The CDR3 has 14 amino acids. Written as DNA, the CDR3 is TGTGCCAGCTCACCTCAGGGCGGGGGTAAGACCCAGTACTTC. Its translation is CASSPQGGGKTQYF.

This CDR3 is CASRPFGNVLTF. The CDR3 DNA sequence: TGTGCCAGCAGACCCTTCGGCAACGTCCTGACTTTC. This chain uses TRBV12-3 or TRBV12-4 with TRBJ2-6; D uncertain. The CDR3 has 12 amino acids. V shed 6 bases and J shed 9 bases, with 9 bases lying between them.

The chain recombines TRBV27 with TRBJ2-3, with 9 bases matching TRBD2. J lost 8 bases, V lost 5 bases, and 11 bases had no gene match. The CDR3 consists of 15 residues. Germline values: CDR1 MNHEY, CDR2 SMNVEV (reference sequence). Here the CDR3 reads CASSLVAGAHSTQYF. The CDR3 DNA reads TGTGCCAGCAGTCTTGTAGCGGGGGCCCATTCTACGCAGTATTTT.

The CDR3: CASSLNQRETQYF. In DNA, the CDR3 is TGTGCCAGCAGCTTAAATCAACGGGAGACCCAGTACTTC. The V gene is TRBV11-3, the J gene TRBJ2-5; unclear D gene. The germline V and J ends were trimmed by 2 bases and 5 bases, with 9 bases remaining between them. In germline, CDR1 is SGHNT, CDR2 YENEEA. CDR3 length equals 13 residues.

The chain has TRBV10-2 and TRBJ1-5; D may be TRBD1 (5 bases). CDR1 is WSHSY and CDR2 is SAAADI in the germline V gene. The CDR3 contains 15 residues. V dropped 0 bases and J dropped 2 bases, with 8 bases sitting between them. CDR3 nucleotides: TGCGCCAGCAGTGAGTCGGTAGGGGGCAATCAGCCCCAGCATTTT. Its translation is CASSESVGGNQPQHF.

This chain uses TRBV25-1 with TRBJ1-2; 10 bases map to TRBD1. The CDR3 spans 18 residues. CDR1 and CDR2 from the germline V gene are MGHDK and SYGVNS. With 4 bases clipped from V and 0 bases from J, the junction kept 11 bases outside the gene matches. CDR3 DNA sequence: TGTGCCAGCAGTGGAAACAGAGGACAGGGGGTAGCTAACTATGGCTACACCTTC. Protein product: CASSGNRGQGVANYGYTF.

This clone was detected once. The chain joins TRBV30 to TRBJ1-6; D may be TRBD1 (5 bases). The V gene lost 1 base and the J gene lost 10 bases, with 11 bases spanning the gap. CDR3 length: 13 amino acids. Germline lookup yields CDR1 GTSNPN and CDR2 SVGIG (reference sequence). The CDR3 region has the DNA TGTGCCTGGAGTGGACCCTGGGGCTCACCCCTCCACTTT. Its protein is CAWSGPWGSPLHF.

The chain links TRBV3-1 (or the pseudogene TRBV3-2) to TRBJ2-3, with D maybe TRBD1 (6 bases). The ends were cut back, 4 bases at V and 2 bases at J, with 13 bases in the middle. This CDR3 has 15 amino acids. CDR1 and CDR2 (germline): LGHDT, YNNKEL (reference sequence). This CDR3 is CASSPRTAYTDTQYF. In nucleotides, the CDR3 is TGTGCCAGCAGCCCGAGGACAGCGTACACAGATACGCAGTATTTT.

This clone was recorded a few times. This chain uses TRBV3-1 (or the pseudogene TRBV3-2) with TRBJ2-2; no firm D call. With 2 bases removed from V and 2 bases from J, the gap between germline ends came to 9 bases. Germline V CDR1 and CDR2: LGHDT, YNNKEL (reference sequence). The CDR3 contains 15 residues. The CDR3 DNA reads TGTGCCAGCAGCCAAAGGCGGAGCAACACCGGGGAGCTGTTTTTT. Amino acids: CASSQRRSNTGELFF.

The V and J genes are TRBV19 and TRBJ1-5, with D unclear. The germline V gene encodes CDR1 LNHDA and CDR2 SQIVND (reference sequence). Between the trimmed V and J ends, which lost 5 bases and 0 bases, there was a span of 11 bases. The CDR3 contains 15 residues. In DNA form, the CDR3 reads TGTGCCAGTAGTGGCGGAGGGCATAGCAATCAGCCCCAGCATTTT. Protein: CASSGGGHSNQPQHF. Based on the CDR3 plus reference TRBV19 and TRBJ1-5, the full variable domain is DGGITQSPKYLFRKEGQNVTLSCEQNLNHDAMYWYRQDPGQGLRLIYYSQIVNDFQKGDIAEGYSVSREKKESFPLTVTSAQKNPTAFYLCASSGGGHSNQPQHFGDGTRLSIL.

The chain has TRBV4-1 and TRBJ2-1; 7 bases line up with TRBD2. Germline lookup yields CDR1 MGHRA and CDR2 YSYEKL. The CDR3 is made up of 14 amino acids. V dropped 3 bases and J dropped 1; count of bases not matched to a gene: 0. As DNA, the CDR3 is TGCGCCAGCAGCCAGCGGGAGTCCTACAATGAGCAGTTCTTC. It translates to CASSQRESYNEQFF.

The chain uses TRBV11-2 and TRBJ2-3, with 7 positions matching TRBD2. CDR3 length: 15 amino acids. V lost 3 bases, J lost 4 bases, and 7 bases stayed unmatched. Germline assignment: CDR1 SGHAT and CDR2 FQNNGV. CDR3: CASSFSGGKSDTQYF. Written as DNA, the CDR3 is TGTGCCAGCAGCTTCTCGGGAGGAAAATCAGATACGCAGTATTTT.

DNA for the CDR3: TGTGCCAGCAGCTTAGCCAGCAGGAAAGTACAGCCCCAGCATTTT. Translation: CASSLASRKVQPQHF. This rearrangement joins TRBV7-8 to TRBJ1-5; D is unclear. V dropped 0 bases and J dropped 7 bases, with 13 bases sitting between them. Germline V CDR1 and CDR2: SGHVS, FQNEAQ. This CDR3 contains 15 residues.